This T cell receptor beta chain comes out of a study of graft-versus-host responses after intestinal transplantation. This CDR3 region has 15 residues. Germline CDR1 is GTSNPN and CDR2 is SVGIG (reference sequence). V dropped 3 bases and J dropped 4; count of bases not matched to a gene: 11. The table came from immunoSEQ multiplex PCR; TCRdb's copy has only in-frame clones and leaves some out. The sample shows 8,100 or so clones, approximately 68% of them seen only once. Processed graft tissue released its intraepithelial and lamina propria lymphocytes. This clone was seen a few times. This specimen was ileum tissue, taken approximately 240 days after intestinal transplantation. This TCR was sampled from a human patient who received an intestinal transplant, so some T cells may come from the graft donor. The chain links TRBV30 to TRBJ2-5, with TRBD1 identical over 7 bases. The CDR3 spells CAWRPQGVAGETQYF. The CDR3 region has the DNA TGTGCCTGGAGACCCCAGGGGGTAGCTGGAGAGACCCAGTACTTC.